The T cell receptor (beta chain) described here comes from a study of blood T cell repertoires in COVID-19. The wider study: Samples taken during acute and convalescent COVID-19 were collected in the United States, Italy and Spain.

In the authors' workflow: Amplified reference gene primers provided the basis for estimating nucleated cell counts. Assay: immunoSEQ multiplex PCR; the TCRdb copy retains only in-frame clones and omits some. The D gene and trimming were derived from the DNA, and the V and J assignments and clone size from that table. The sample lists 90,000 or so clones; 88% were seen once. Germline V gene lookup returns CDR1 SEHNR and CDR2 FQNEAQ (reference sequence). This CDR3 region has 15 residues. With 0 bases removed from V and 4 bases from J, the gap between germline ends came to 13 bases. The receptor's source is an elderly man with acute or convalescent COVID-19. J is TRBJ2-7 and V is TRBV7-9; possibly TRBD1 for D (6 bases). The sample was peripheral blood. CDR3 coding DNA: TGTGCCAGCAGCTTAGCTGGACAGCCCCAATACGAGCAGTACTTC. This gives the protein CASSLAGQPQYEQYF.